This T cell receptor beta chain was observed in a study of cytomegalovirus exposure and HLA in healthy donors. The PCR had 60 Vbeta and 13 Jbeta primers. The repertoire was sequenced with immunoSEQ multiplex PCR; TCRdb's copy has only in-frame clones and lacks some. The sample has some 42,000 clones; around half are singletons. Study-level points and caveats: It was shown in a later analysis that HLA-associated TCR beta chains were more clonally expanded than other, equally common chains. A later analysis reported that several of the most significant clusters appeared to be linked to common viral pathogens, among them Epstein-Barr virus. V- and J-gene trimming of TCR beta was linked (in a later analysis) to a missense DCLRE1C variant.

The CDR3 sequence is 12 residues long. Germline values: CDR1 MDHEN, CDR2 SYDVKM. V was clipped by 10 bases and J by 0 bases, with 10 bases between them. As for this clone: Its antigen is still unknown.

V is TRBV28 and J is TRBJ2-7, with D maybe TRBD1 (6 bases). Sample: PBMCs. The source of this sequence is a human donor in good health. Here the CDR3 reads CATRTASYEQYF. As DNA, the CDR3 is TGTGCCACCCGGACAGCCTCCTACGAGCAGTACTTC.